The next 30 T cell receptor beta chains were all read from a single sample in a study of technical replicates of blood from a few donors (dated by TCRdb to the late 2010s). Libraries came from the immunoSEQ multiplex PCR assay. Here the immuneACCESS table is served through TCRdb, limited to in-frame sequences with V and J called. Missing clones are a known gap in these copies; in checked studies unresolved V genes cover under half, and the rest lacks a known reason. A total of around 95,000 clones appear in this sample, 85% to 95% of them only once. The ten largest account for 0.24% of the sample. The sequencing sample was made of T cells isolated from PBMCs. These receptor sequences come from a human donor in good health.

The V and J genes are TRBV28 and TRBJ2-7; 8 bases are a match to TRBD1. CDR1 MDHEN and CDR2 SYDVKM come from the germline V gene. This CDR3 has 16 amino acids. The ends lost 3 bases at V and 1 base at J; junction bases unmatched: 8. As DNA, the CDR3 is TGTGCCAGCAGTTTTCAGGGGGCAGCGCTGTCCTACGAGCAGTACTTC. It translates to CASSFQGAALSYEQYF.

The chain uses TRBV7-9 and TRBJ1-1, with 9 positions matching TRBD1. The CDR3 consists of 15 residues. The ends lost 5 bases at V and 0 bases at J; junction bases unmatched: 4. Germline V gene data show CDR1 as SEHNR and CDR2 as FQNEAQ (reference sequence). CDR3 in DNA: TGTGCCAGCAGCCACAGACAGGGGGTGAACACTGAAGCTTTCTTT. Protein product: CASSHRQGVNTEAFF.

CDR3: CASGAWAANTGELFF. CDR3 in DNA: TGTGCCAGCGGGGCATGGGCAGCGAACACCGGGGAGCTGTTTTTT. The chain employs TRBV25-1 and TRBJ2-2; D is perhaps TRBD1 (5 bases). This CDR3 region has 15 residues. The germline gives CDR1 MGHDK, CDR2 SYGVNS. The V end lost 8 bases, the J end lost 0 bases, and 13 bases lay between the germline ends.

The chain couples TRBV2 to TRBJ2-7; D is uncertain. Germline V gene data show CDR1 as SNHLY and CDR2 as FYNNEI. CDR3 length equals 13 residues. The V end was cut by 2 bases, the J end by 5 bases, with 10 bases between. The CDR3 here is CASSELRSDEQYF. Here the CDR3 DNA reads TGTGCCAGCAGTGAACTGCGGTCCGACGAGCAGTACTTC.

This rearrangement joins TRBV7-6 to TRBJ2-4; weak D call: TRBD1 (6 bases). Germline CDR1 reads SGHVS; CDR2 reads FNYEAQ. The ends were cut back, 0 bases at V and 2 bases at J, with 14 bases in the middle. The CDR3 covers 17 residues. The CDR3 nucleotides read TGTGCCAGCAGCTTAGCGTCGACAGGTAATCCCAAAAACATTCAGTACTTC. Translation gives CASSLASTGNPKNIQYF.

This chain uses TRBV7-9 with TRBJ1-4; D is unclear. CDR3 length: 14 residues. Germline CDR1 is SEHNR and CDR2 is FQNEAQ (reference sequence). The ends were cut back, 5 bases at V and 7 bases at J, with 14 bases in the middle. CDR3 in DNA: TGTGCCAGCAGCCGCAACGACGGGGTTGAAAAACTGTTTTTT. This sequence encodes CASSRNDGVEKLFF.

This chain uses TRBV5-1 with TRBJ1-1; D is possibly TRBD1 (6 bases). The CDR3 length is 14 residues. Germline-derived CDR1 and CDR2 are SGHRS and YFSETQ. Trimming pared 4 bases from V and 6 bases from J, leaving 16 bases between. CDR3 nucleotides: TGCGCCAGCAGCGAGGGGGGGGGCAGACCTGAAGCTTTCTTT. Translation gives CASSEGGGRPEAFF. Variable domain in full (rest from reference TRBV5-1 and TRBJ1-1): KAGVTQTPRYLIKTRGQQVTLSCSPISGHRSVSWYQQTPGQGLQFLFEYFSETQRNKGNFPGRFSGRQFSNSRSEMNVSTLELGDSALYLCASSEGGGRPEAFFGQGTRLTVV.

The V and J genes are TRBV18 and TRBJ2-3; 9 bases are a match to TRBD2. The CDR3 has 17 amino acids. V lost 1 base, J lost 1 base, and 6 bases stayed unmatched. Germline V CDR1 and CDR2: KGHSH, LQKENI. The CDR3 DNA reads TGTGCCAGCTCACCACAGGGATTAGCGGGGGGCACAGATACGCAGTATTTT. The encoded protein is CASSPQGLAGGTDTQYF.

This clone has only one observation. The chain is built from TRBV11-2 and TRBJ1-3, with a weak D call TRBD1 (5 bases). The V gene's germline CDR1 is SGHAT and CDR2 FQNNGV. Trimming took off 5 bases at V and 16 bases at J, with 15 bases between the two ends. CDR3 length: 11 amino acids. The CDR3 nucleotides read TGTGCCAGCAGCCCGGGCGACAGCCACTATTTT. Residues: CASSPGDSHYF.

The chain recombines TRBV7-9 with TRBJ2-3; 10 bases line up with TRBD2. With V trimmed by 5 bases and J by 5 bases, 7 bases remained unmatched. Looked up from germline, CDR1 is SEHNR and CDR2 is FQNEAQ (reference sequence). There are 15 residues in the CDR3. The CDR3 DNA sequence: TGTGCCAGCAGCCTGAGCGGGGGGGCCCAAGATACGCAGTATTTT. It codes for CASSLSGGAQDTQYF. Full variable domain (outside the CDR3, taken from reference TRBV7-9 and TRBJ2-3): DTGVSQNPRHKITKRGQNVTFRCDPISEHNRLYWYRQTLGQGPEFLTYFQNEAQLEKSRLLSDRFSAERPKGSFSTLEIQRTEQGDSAMYLCASSLSGGAQDTQYFGPGTRLTVL.

The CDR3 sequence is CASSSGTGPYF. The CDR3, as DNA: TGTGCCAGCAGCTCCGGGACAGGACCCTACTTC. The rearrangement links TRBV7-8 to TRBJ2-7; 8 nucleotides line up with TRBD1. Germline values: CDR1 SGHVS, CDR2 FQNEAQ. CDR3 length: 11 residues. Germline trimming cut 4 bases from V and 13 bases from J; bases unmatched to any gene: 6.

This clone was detected only a few times. V and J are TRBV6-1 and TRBJ2-7; possibly TRBD2 for D (5 bases). The V gene lost 2 bases and the J gene lost 3 bases, with 5 bases spanning the gap. CDR1 and CDR2 from the germline V gene are MNHNS and SASEGT. The CDR3 spans 12 residues. This chain's CDR3 is CASSERGYEQYF. CDR3 bases: TGTGCCAGCAGTGAACGGGGCTACGAGCAGTACTTC.

J is TRBJ1-5 and V is TRBV27; no firm D call. With 0 bases removed from V and 4 bases from J, the gap between germline ends came to 4 bases. The germline CDR1 and CDR2 sequences are MNHEY and SMNVEV (reference sequence). This CDR3 has 13 amino acids. The CDR3 DNA reads TGTGCCAGCAGTTTATCTCCGAATCAGCCCCAGCATTTT. It is translated as CASSLSPNQPQHF.

This chain links TRBV5-4 with TRBJ2-5; TRBD2 aligns across 13 bases. V trimming: 2 bases; J trimming: 3 bases; junction bases outside the gene matches: 4. Germline V lookup: CDR1 SGHNT, CDR2 YYREEE (reference sequence). This CDR3 contains 16 residues. This chain's CDR3 is CASSFTSGRAEETQYF. The CDR3 region has the DNA TGTGCCAGCAGCTTCACTAGCGGGAGGGCTGAAGAGACCCAGTACTTC.

This rearrangement joins TRBV6-1 to TRBJ2-5; 8 bases line up with TRBD1. CDR3 length: 11 residues. Germline trimming cut 10 bases from V and 13 bases from J; bases unmatched to any gene: 11. Germline loops: CDR1 MNHNS, CDR2 SASEGT. In nucleotides, the CDR3 is TGTGCCACCCTCGACAGGGGCCGCCCGTACTTC. Amino acids: CATLDRGRPYF.

The chain employs TRBV15 and TRBJ2-3, with D perhaps matching TRBD1 (6 bases). The CDR3 is 14 residues long. The ends were cut back, 5 bases at V and 6 bases at J, with 15 bases in the middle. Germline CDR1 is LNHNV and CDR2 is YYDKDF (reference sequence). The CDR3 region has the DNA TGTGCCACCAGCGGGAGACAGGTGGTTGATACGCAGTATTTT. As protein: CATSGRQVVDTQYF.

This clone was recorded only once. The chain is built from TRBV19 and TRBJ1-4, with 8 nucleotides matching TRBD1. The CDR3 contains 15 residues. After removal of 7 bases from V and 8 bases from J, the junction contained 12 bases not matched to a gene. Germline CDR1 and CDR2: LNHDA and SQIVND (reference sequence). The CDR3 here is CASNDFRGRGEKLFF. The CDR3 DNA is TGTGCCAGTAATGACTTCAGGGGGCGAGGGGAAAAACTGTTTTTT. The variable domain in full, completed from reference TRBV19 and TRBJ1-4, reads DGGITQSPKYLFRKEGQNVTLSCEQNLNHDAMYWYRQDPGQGLRLIYYSQIVNDFQKGDIAEGYSVSREKKESFPLTVTSAQKNPTAFYLCASNDFRGRGEKLFFGSGTQLSVL.

The rearrangement links TRBV18 to TRBJ2-1, with TRBD1 as a possible D gene (5 bases). Per germline, CDR1 KGHSH and CDR2 LQKENI. Trimming stripped 0 bases from V and 8 bases from J, with 14 bases between. CDR3 length: 15 residues. The CDR3 DNA is TGTGCCAGCTCACCACCGATTGACAGCGCCCATGAGCAGTTCTTC. It specifies CASSPPIDSAHEQFF.

This chain joins TRBV12-5 and TRBJ2-7, with 15 bases lining up with TRBD2. Germline V CDR1 and CDR2: LGHNT, FRNRAP. The J segment lost 1 base and the V segment lost 5 bases, leaving 6 bases of the junction unmatched. This CDR3 has 17 residues. This CDR3 reads CASGPGTSGGPSYEQYF. As DNA, the CDR3 is TGTGCTAGTGGTCCGGGGACTAGCGGGGGGCCTTCCTACGAGCAGTACTTC.

A single count supports this clone. The chain couples TRBV5-1 to TRBJ1-2, with 7 bases lining up with TRBD1. J gave up 0 bases and V 3 bases, and 5 bases lay outside the gene matches. Germline V gene sequence: CDR1 SGHRS, CDR2 YFSETQ. The CDR3 is made up of 15 amino acids. In DNA form, the CDR3 reads TGCGCCAGCAGCTGGACAGGTGCTTCTAACTATGGCTACACCTTC. Its protein is CASSWTGASNYGYTF. Complete variable domain (other parts from reference TRBV5-1 and TRBJ1-2): KAGVTQTPRYLIKTRGQQVTLSCSPISGHRSVSWYQQTPGQGLQFLFEYFSETQRNKGNFPGRFSGRQFSNSRSEMNVSTLELGDSALYLCASSWTGASNYGYTFGSGTRLTVV.

The chain uses TRBV12-5 and TRBJ1-1; 8 nucleotides line up with TRBD1. The CDR3 consists of 17 residues. Looked up from germline, CDR1 is LGHNT and CDR2 is FRNRAP. Trimming at V came to 2 bases and at J to 5 bases, leaving 13 bases not matched to a gene. CDR3 sequence (DNA): TGTGCTAGTGGTTTGAAGGTTGGGCAGGGGGCGCGTACTGAAGCTTTCTTT. This encodes CASGLKVGQGARTEAFF.

There are a few counts of this clone. The J gene is TRBJ2-1, the V gene TRBV5-1, with 9 bases aligning to TRBD2. Trimming at V came to 0 bases and at J to 6 bases, leaving 7 bases not matched to a gene. The CDR3 is made up of 16 amino acids. Germline loops: CDR1 SGHRS, CDR2 YFSETQ. CDR3 coding DNA: TGCGCCAGCAGCTTGGAGGTTAGCGGGAGTGTCAATGAGCAGTTCTTC. This encodes CASSLEVSGSVNEQFF. Drawing the rest from reference TRBV5-1 and TRBJ2-1, the complete variable domain is KAGVTQTPRYLIKTRGQQVTLSCSPISGHRSVSWYQQTPGQGLQFLFEYFSETQRNKGNFPGRFSGRQFSNSRSEMNVSTLELGDSALYLCASSLEVSGSVNEQFFGPGTRLTVL.

The chain joins TRBV7-9 to TRBJ1-2; 7 nucleotides match TRBD1. Germline CDR1 is SEHNR and CDR2 is FQNEAQ (reference sequence). V gave up 6 bases and J gave up 4 bases; unmatched junction bases: 14. This CDR3 spans 16 amino acids. The CDR3 DNA is TGTGCCAGCAGTCGTCCCGCGACAGGGTCTCGCTATGGCTACACCTTC. It codes for CASSRPATGSRYGYTF.

The chain uses TRBV25-1 and TRBJ1-2, with 8 bases aligning to TRBD1. The CDR3 spans 14 residues. Germline CDR1 reads MGHDK; CDR2 reads SYGVNS. J gave up 2 bases and V 7 bases, and 6 bases lay outside the gene matches. DNA of the CDR3: TGTGCCAGCAAGGCGACAGGGGTCAACTATGGCTACACCTTC. The encoded protein is CASKATGVNYGYTF.

The rearrangement uses TRBV19 and TRBJ2-7; 7 bases agree with TRBD1. CDR1 and CDR2 (germline): LNHDA, SQIVND (reference sequence). CDR3 length: 12 amino acids. V dropped 5 bases and J dropped 3; count of bases not matched to a gene: 1. CDR3 in DNA: TGTGCCAGTAGTTACAGGGGCTACGAGCAGTACTTC. As protein: CASSYRGYEQYF.

This clone was seen only once. V is TRBV29-1 and J is TRBJ2-1; unclear D gene. The CDR3 loop spans 16 amino acids. Germline-derived CDR1 and CDR2 are SQVTM and ANQGSEA. The V end lost 3 bases, the J end lost 6 bases, and 21 bases lay between the germline ends. CDR3 sequence reads: CSVEGQVGSPFNEQFF. In DNA, the CDR3 is TGCAGCGTTGAGGGCCAGGTCGGCTCGCCTTTCAATGAGCAGTTCTTC.

V is TRBV29-1 and J is TRBJ2-3; 8 bases line up with TRBD2. This CDR3 region has 19 residues. J lost 0 bases, V lost 3 bases, and 17 bases had no gene match. The germline V gene encodes CDR1 SQVTM and CDR2 ANQGSEA. CDR3 DNA sequence: TGCAGCGTTGATGTGGGGTTAGCGGGACTGATGGGCAGCACAGATACGCAGTATTTT. The encoded protein is CSVDVGLAGLMGSTDTQYF.

The J gene is TRBJ2-3, the V gene TRBV5-1; tentatively, D is TRBD1 (5 bases). Looked up from germline, CDR1 is SGHRS and CDR2 is YFSETQ. The length of the CDR3 is 14 residues. V lost 0 bases to trimming and J lost 2 bases, with 7 bases between them. CDR3 in amino acids: CASSLGQPTDTQYF. DNA of the CDR3: TGCGCCAGCAGCTTGGGACAGCCCACAGATACGCAGTATTTT.

This clone was detected only once. The rearrangement uses TRBV6-1 and TRBJ2-2, with 9 bases aligning to TRBD1. The CDR3 is made up of 18 amino acids. The junction had 13 bases not matched to a gene; V was cut back by 1 base and J by 7 bases. The V gene's germline CDR1 is MNHNS and CDR2 SASEGT. CDR3 bases: TGTGCCAGCAGTGAAGGCCCCGGGACAGGGAAAATAAACGGGGAGCTGTTTTTT. Translated, it gives CASSEGPGTGKINGELFF.

The chain uses TRBV7-9 and TRBJ1-1, with a possible D match to TRBD1 (6 bases). The CDR3 totals 16 residues. Trimming took 5 bases from V and 0 from J, leaving 16 bases between them. Germline V lookup: CDR1 SEHNR, CDR2 FQNEAQ (reference sequence). Here the CDR3 DNA reads TGTGCCAGCAGCCCGGAGGACAGACTCCTGAACACTGAAGCTTTCTTT. Translation: CASSPEDRLLNTEAFF.